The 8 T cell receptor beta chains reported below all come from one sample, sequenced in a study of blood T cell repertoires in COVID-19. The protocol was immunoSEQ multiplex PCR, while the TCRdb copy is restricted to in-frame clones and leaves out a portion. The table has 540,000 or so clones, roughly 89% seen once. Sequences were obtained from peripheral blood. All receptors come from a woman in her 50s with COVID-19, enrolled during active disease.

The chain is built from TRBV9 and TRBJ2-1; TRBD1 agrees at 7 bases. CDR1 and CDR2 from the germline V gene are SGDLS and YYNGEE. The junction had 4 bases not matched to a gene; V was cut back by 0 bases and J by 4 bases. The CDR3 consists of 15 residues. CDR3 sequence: CASSVAGGPYNEQFF. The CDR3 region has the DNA TGTGCCAGCAGCGTAGCAGGGGGACCATACAATGAGCAGTTCTTC.

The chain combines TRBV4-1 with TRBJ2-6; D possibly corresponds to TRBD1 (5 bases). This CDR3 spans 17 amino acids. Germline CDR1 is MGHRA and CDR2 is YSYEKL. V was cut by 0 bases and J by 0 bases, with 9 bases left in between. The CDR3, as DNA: TGCGCCAGCAGCCAAGATAGGGGCCGCTCTGGGGCCAACGTCCTGACTTTC. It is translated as CASSQDRGRSGANVLTF.

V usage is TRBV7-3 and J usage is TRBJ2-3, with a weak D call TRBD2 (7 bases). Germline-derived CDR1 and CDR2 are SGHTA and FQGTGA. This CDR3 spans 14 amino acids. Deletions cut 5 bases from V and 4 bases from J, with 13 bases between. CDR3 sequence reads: CASSPWGGPDTQYF. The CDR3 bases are TGTGCCAGCAGCCCCTGGGGGGGGCCAGATACGCAGTATTTT.

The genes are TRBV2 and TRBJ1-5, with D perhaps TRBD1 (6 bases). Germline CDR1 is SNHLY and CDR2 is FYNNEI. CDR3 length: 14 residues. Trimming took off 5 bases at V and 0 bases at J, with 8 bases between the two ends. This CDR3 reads CASSKDSSNQPQHF. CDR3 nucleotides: TGTGCCAGCAGTAAGGACAGTAGCAATCAGCCCCAGCATTTT.

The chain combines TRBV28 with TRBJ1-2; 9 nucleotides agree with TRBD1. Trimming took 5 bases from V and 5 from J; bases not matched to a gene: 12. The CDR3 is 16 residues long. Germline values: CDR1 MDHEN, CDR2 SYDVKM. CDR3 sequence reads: CASSPLDRGNLYGYTF. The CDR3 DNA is TGTGCCAGCAGTCCCTTGGACAGGGGAAACCTTTATGGCTACACCTTC.

For the CDR3, the DNA is TGTGCCAGTAACGACAGGGATGAGGAAAAACTGTTTTTT. It is translated as CASNDRDEEKLFF. The chain links TRBV19 to TRBJ1-4; TRBD1 matches at 7 bases. Germline loops: CDR1 LNHDA, CDR2 SQIVND (reference sequence). V trimming: 7 bases; J trimming: 8 bases; junction bases outside the gene matches: 7. This CDR3 has 13 residues. The full variable domain, completed using reference TRBV19 and TRBJ1-4, is DGGITQSPKYLFRKEGQNVTLSCEQNLNHDAMYWYRQDPGQGLRLIYYSQIVNDFQKGDIAEGYSVSREKKESFPLTVTSAQKNPTAFYLCASNDRDEEKLFFGSGTQLSVL.

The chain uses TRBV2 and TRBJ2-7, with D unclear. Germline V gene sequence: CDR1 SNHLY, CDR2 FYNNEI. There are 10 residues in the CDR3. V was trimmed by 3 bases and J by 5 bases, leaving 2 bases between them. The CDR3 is CASSDDEQYF. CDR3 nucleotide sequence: TGTGCCAGCAGTGACGACGAGCAGTACTTC.

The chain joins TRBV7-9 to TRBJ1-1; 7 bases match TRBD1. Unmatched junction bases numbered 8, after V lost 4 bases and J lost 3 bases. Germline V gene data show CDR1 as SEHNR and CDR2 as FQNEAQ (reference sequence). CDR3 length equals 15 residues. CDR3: CASSYAGTGDTEAFF. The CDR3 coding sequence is TGTGCCAGCAGCTACGCAGGAACAGGGGACACTGAAGCTTTCTTT.